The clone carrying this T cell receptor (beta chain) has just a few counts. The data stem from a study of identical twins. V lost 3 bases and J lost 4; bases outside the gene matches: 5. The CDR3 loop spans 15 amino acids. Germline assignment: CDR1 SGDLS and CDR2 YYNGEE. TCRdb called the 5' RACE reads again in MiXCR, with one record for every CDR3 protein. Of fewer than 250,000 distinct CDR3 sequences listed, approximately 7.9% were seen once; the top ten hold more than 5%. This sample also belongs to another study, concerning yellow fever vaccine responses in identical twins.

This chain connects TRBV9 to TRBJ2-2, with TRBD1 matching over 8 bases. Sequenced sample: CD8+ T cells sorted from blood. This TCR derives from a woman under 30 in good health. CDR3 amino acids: CASSDGQGGTGELFF. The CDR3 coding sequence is TGTGCCAGCAGCGACGGACAGGGAGGCACCGGGGAGCTGTTTTTT.